This T cell receptor beta chain was observed in a study of patients and donors after allogeneic stem cell transplantation. The CDR3 has 14 residues. Germline loops: CDR1 SGHAT, CDR2 FQNNGV. Trimming stripped 2 bases from V and 4 bases from J, with 11 bases between. Via MiXCR, TCRdb re-called the RT-PCR reads, giving one row per CDR3 protein. The repertoire holds about a million distinct CDR3 sequences, with under 20% as singletons. The gene calls are TRBV11-2 and TRBJ1-1; no clear D gene. The sequence derives from a human donor who was either an allogeneic HSCT recipient or a stem cell or donor lymphocyte infusion donor (not recorded which). It is not recorded whose cells these are; they may come from a transplant donor. The sample was blood, either unsorted or a sorted T cell fraction (not recorded which). CDR3 in amino acids: CASSLHGGITEAFF. The CDR3 nucleotides read TGTGCCAGCAGCTTACATGGAGGGATCACTGAAGCTTTCTTT.